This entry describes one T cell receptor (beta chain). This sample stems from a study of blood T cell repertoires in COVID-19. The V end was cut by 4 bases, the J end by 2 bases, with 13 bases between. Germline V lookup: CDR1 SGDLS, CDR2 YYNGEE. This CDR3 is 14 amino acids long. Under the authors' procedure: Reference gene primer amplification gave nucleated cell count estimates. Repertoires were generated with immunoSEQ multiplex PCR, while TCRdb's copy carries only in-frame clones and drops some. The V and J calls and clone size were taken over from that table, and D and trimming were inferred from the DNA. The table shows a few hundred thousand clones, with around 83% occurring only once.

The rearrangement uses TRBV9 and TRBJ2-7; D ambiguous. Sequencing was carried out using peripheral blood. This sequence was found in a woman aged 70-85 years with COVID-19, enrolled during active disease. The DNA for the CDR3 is TGTGCCAGCAGCTCCTTGTACAGTCCCTACGAGCAGTACTTC. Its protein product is CASSSLYSPYEQYF. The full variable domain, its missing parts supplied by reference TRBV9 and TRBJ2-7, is DSGVTQTPKHLITATGQRVTLRCSPRSGDLSVYWYQQSLDQGLQFLIQYYNGEERAKGNILERFSAQQFPDLHSELNLSSLELGDSALYFCASSSLYSPYEQYFGPGTRLTVT.